Below, 32 T cell receptor beta chains from the same sample are listed, as sequenced in a study of identical twins. One entry per CDR3 protein results from TCRdb running MiXCR on the 5' RACE reads. Among 300,000 to 400,000 distinct CDR3 sequences listed, roughly an eighth were seen once. This same sample was also part of a study on yellow fever vaccine responses in identical twins.

Sequenced: CD8+ T cells sorted from blood. These receptors originate from a young woman in good health.

This clonotype was detected ten times or more. This CDR3 reads CASSLSAGHGYTF. In nucleotides, the CDR3 is TGTGCCAGCAGTTTATCCGCGGGGCACGGCTACACCTTC. This sequence joins TRBV12-3 or TRBV12-4 and TRBJ1-2; maybe TRBD1 (5 bases). V gave up 2 bases and J gave up 8 bases, with 12 bases separating them. This CDR3 spans 13 amino acids.

The rearrangement links TRBV4-1 to TRBJ2-1, with 7 bases aligning to TRBD1. Germline lookup yields CDR1 MGHRA and CDR2 YSYEKL. The CDR3 length is 12 residues. After removal of 4 bases from V and 9 bases from J, the junction contained 3 bases not matched to a gene. CDR3 nucleotides: TGCGCCAGCAGCCCGGGGACAGCTGAGCAGTTCTTC. Translation: CASSPGTAEQFF.

The sample holds a few counts of this clonotype. The V gene is TRBV20-1, the J gene TRBJ1-5; 7 nucleotides match TRBD1. CDR1 and CDR2 (germline): DFQATT, SNEGSKA (reference sequence). The CDR3 consists of 13 residues. Germline trimming cut 6 bases from V and 1 base from J; bases unmatched to any gene: 3. CDR3: CSARDSSNQPQHF. The DNA for the CDR3 is TGCAGTGCCAGGGACAGCAGCAATCAGCCCCAGCATTTT.

The chain couples TRBV29-1 to TRBJ2-5; 12 nucleotides line up with TRBD2. This CDR3 spans 14 amino acids. The V segment lost 4 bases and the J segment 0 bases; nucleotides outside the gene matches: 0. Germline loops: CDR1 SQVTM, CDR2 ANQGSEA. The CDR3 region has the DNA TGCAGCGTTGGGACTAGCGGGAACCAAGAGACCCAGTACTTC. The encoded protein is CSVGTSGNQETQYF.

This clonotype has more than one count but fewer than ten. The chain recombines TRBV20-1 with TRBJ2-3, with 7 nucleotides matching TRBD2. CDR3 length equals 16 residues. V shed 0 bases, J shed 0 bases, and the junction held 6 bases outside the gene matches. Germline CDR1 and CDR2: DFQATT and SNEGSKA (reference sequence). CDR3 in amino acids: CSARDPAGESTDTQYF. For the CDR3, the DNA is TGCAGTGCTAGAGATCCGGCGGGGGAGAGCACAGATACGCAGTATTTT.

The rearrangement uses TRBV7-9 and TRBJ2-7, with 9 nucleotides matching TRBD1. The germline V gene has CDR1 SEHNR and CDR2 FQNEAQ (reference sequence). The CDR3 runs 16 residues. Unmatched junction bases numbered 7, after V lost 4 bases and J lost 0 bases. The CDR3 protein is CASSSGGGQGSYEQYV. The CDR3 region has the DNA TGTGCCAGCAGCTCCGGTGGGGGACAGGGCTCCTACGAGCAGTACGTC.

This clonotype occurred a few times. The chain employs TRBV27 and TRBJ2-7, with TRBD2 matching over 7 bases. The germline V gene encodes CDR1 MNHEY and CDR2 SMNVEV (reference sequence). Losses at the gene ends were 8 bases for V and 3 bases for J; bases not matched to a gene: 13. The CDR3 runs 15 residues. The DNA of the CDR3 is TGTGCCAGCCGACGCACGGGAGGTCCCATCTACGAGCAGTACTTC. Its protein is CASRRTGGPIYEQYF.

This clonotype was found many times. CDR3 region: CSVGASTDTQYF. Here the CDR3 DNA reads TGCAGCGTTGGGGCGAGCACAGATACGCAGTATTTT. The chain carries TRBV29-1 and TRBJ2-3, with D unclear. The CDR3 has 12 residues. Germline V gene sequence: CDR1 SQVTM, CDR2 ANQGSEA. Trimming removed 4 bases at V and 0 bases at J, with 5 bases between.

This rearrangement joins TRBV24-1 to TRBJ2-5; D is unresolved. Germline V gene data show CDR1 as KGHDR and CDR2 as SFDVKD. The V end was cut by 1 base, the J end by 5 bases, with 16 bases between. The CDR3 is made up of 16 amino acids. This chain's CDR3 is CATSDFTAAMEETQYF. In DNA form, the CDR3 reads TGTGCCACCAGTGATTTCACCGCAGCCATGGAGGAGACCCAGTACTTC.

The gene calls are TRBV19 and TRBJ2-3; the match to TRBD1 covers 8 bases. The CDR3 length is 13 residues. Germline trimming cut 7 bases from V and 6 bases from J; bases unmatched to any gene: 6. CDR1 and CDR2 (germline): LNHDA, SQIVND (reference sequence). The CDR3 nucleotides read TGTGCCAGTATCGCAGGGGGCGCGGATACGCAGTATTTT. Its protein product is CASIAGGADTQYF.

The J gene is TRBJ2-3, the V gene TRBV10-3; 11 bases are a match to TRBD2. Germline trimming cut 4 bases from V and 5 bases from J; bases unmatched to any gene: 8. The germline V gene encodes CDR1 ENHRY and CDR2 SYGVKD. The CDR3 has 16 residues. Here the CDR3 DNA reads TGTGCCATCAGTGGACAGGGACTAGCGGATAGAGATACGCAGTATTTT. Its translation is CAISGQGLADRDTQYF.

The rearrangement joins TRBV20-1 to TRBJ2-3; 11 bases match TRBD2. V lost 2 bases, J lost 4 bases, and 2 bases stayed unmatched. The CDR3 has 14 residues. Germline CDR1 is DFQATT and CDR2 is SNEGSKA (reference sequence). The CDR3 reads CSARTGLAADTQYF. The CDR3 DNA is TGCAGTGCTAGAACGGGACTAGCGGCAGATACGCAGTATTTT.

V is TRBV10-2 and J is TRBJ2-7; D uncertain. Germline lookup yields CDR1 WSHSY and CDR2 SAAADI. The V end lost 0 bases, the J end lost 9 bases, and 12 bases lay between the germline ends. This CDR3 region has 13 residues. The CDR3 region has the DNA TGCGCCAGCAGTGAGTCGTTGCGGCATGGGCAGTACGTC. This gives the protein CASSESLRHGQYV.

This clonotype appeared many times. The genes are TRBV12-3 or TRBV12-4 and TRBJ2-4; D is unresolved. The V end was cut by 8 bases, the J end by 8 bases, with 10 bases between. The CDR3 is made up of 11 amino acids. The CDR3 spells CASGPRDIQYF. The CDR3 coding sequence is TGTGCCAGCGGACCACGGGACATTCAGTACTTC.

This clonotype has more than one count but fewer than ten. This chain links TRBV28 with TRBJ2-5, with 12 bases that match TRBD1. This CDR3 contains 17 residues. From germline, CDR1 is MDHEN and CDR2 SYDVKM. The J segment lost 5 bases and the V segment lost 3 bases, leaving 10 bases of the junction unmatched. CDR3 DNA: TGTGCCAGCAGTTTTATGGCACGGGGACAGGGGGCCGAGACCCAGTACTTC. Protein: CASSFMARGQGAETQYF.

This clonotype was detected a few times. Here the CDR3 reads CASSLMGENEKLFF. CDR3 sequence (DNA): TGTGCCAGCAGCTTAATGGGAGAAAATGAAAAACTGTTTTTT. The gene calls are TRBV7-9 and TRBJ1-4, with D hard to call. This CDR3 is built from 14 residues. The ends were cut back, 2 bases at V and 5 bases at J, with 9 bases in the middle. CDR1 and CDR2 (germline): SEHNR, FQNEAQ (reference sequence).

This clonotype was observed a handful of times. This chain connects TRBV10-2 to TRBJ2-2; perhaps D is TRBD1 or TRBD2 (5 bases each). The CDR3 contains 14 residues. The V and J ends lost 8 bases and 6 bases respectively, with 16 bases between them. The V gene's germline CDR1 is WSHSY and CDR2 SAAADI. In nucleotides, the CDR3 is TGCGCCAGCTCCCCGGGGCAGCTAGCCGGGGAGCTGTTTTTT. Translated, it gives CASSPGQLAGELFF.

This clonotype was picked up a small number of times. The rearrangement joins TRBV11-2 to TRBJ2-3; D may match TRBD1 or TRBD2 (5 bases each). The CDR3 consists of 18 residues. Germline CDR1 reads SGHAT; CDR2 reads FQNNGV. V was clipped by 5 bases and J by 6 bases, with 27 bases between them. CDR3 sequence reads: CASSPSVGRVPVGDTQYF. Written as DNA, the CDR3 is TGTGCCAGCAGCCCCTCCGTGGGACGAGTACCGGTGGGGGATACGCAGTATTTT.

This clonotype was detected many times. The chain links TRBV3-1 to TRBJ2-1; either TRBD1 or TRBD2 may supply D (5 bases each). The germline CDR1 and CDR2 sequences are LGHDT and YNNKEL (reference sequence). Between the trimmed V and J ends, which lost 0 bases and 8 bases, there was a span of 20 bases. The CDR3 length is 17 residues. In DNA form, the CDR3 reads TGTGCCAGCAGCCAAGAACCCGAGGGACGGCCTAGGGATGAGCAGTTCTTC. This codes for CASSQEPEGRPRDEQFF.

J is TRBJ2-1 and V is TRBV2; D might be TRBD1 (6 bases). Trimming shortened V by 4 bases and J by 3 bases, and 25 bases separated the two germline ends. Looked up from germline, CDR1 is SNHLY and CDR2 is FYNNEI. This CDR3 comprises 19 residues. Here the CDR3 DNA reads TGTGCCAGCAGTGGAAATTTTAGGGGGACCCACTATTTCTACAATGAGCAGTTCTTC. Translating gives CASSGNFRGTHYFYNEQFF.

In nucleotides, the CDR3 is TGTGCCAGCAGCTCCCCGGGACTAGGGTCCTACGAGCAGTACTTC. This codes for CASSSPGLGSYEQYF. The J gene is TRBJ2-7, the V gene TRBV11-2, with 8 bases aligning to TRBD2. Germline CDR1 SGHAT, CDR2 FQNNGV. The CDR3 is 15 residues long. Trimming at V came to 4 bases and at J to 1 base, leaving 6 bases not matched to a gene.

This clonotype was seen more than once but under ten times. This sequence joins TRBV6-1 and TRBJ2-2; 7 bases fit TRBD1. V trimming: 6 bases; J trimming: 7 bases; junction bases outside the gene matches: 5. The germline gives CDR1 MNHNS, CDR2 SASEGT. This CDR3 has 13 amino acids. The CDR3 DNA sequence: TGTGCCAGCAGCCTGACAGGGAACGGGGAGCTGTTTTTT. Its translation: CASSLTGNGELFF.

The gene calls are TRBV7-2 and TRBJ2-2, with D tentatively TRBD1 (5 bases). Germline loops: CDR1 SGHTA, CDR2 FQGNSA. CDR3 length: 16 amino acids. V was pared by 6 bases and J by 7 bases, with 21 bases between. In DNA, the CDR3 is TGTGCCAGCAGACTTGACAGTCCCTATTGGAGCGGGGAGCTGTTTTTT. Amino acids: CASRLDSPYWSGELFF.

This clonotype appeared a few times. The chain recombines TRBV7-8 with TRBJ2-3, with a possible D match to TRBD2 (6 bases). Deletions cut 6 bases from V and 0 bases from J, with 22 bases between. CDR3 size: 18 residues. Germline V CDR1 and CDR2: SGHVS, FQNEAQ. The CDR3 loop is CASRLGTHPGTSTDTQYF. The CDR3 coding sequence is TGTGCCAGCAGGCTAGGTACCCACCCGGGGACTAGCACAGATACGCAGTATTTT.

Ten or more counts support this clonotype. The V call is TRBV6-5, the J call TRBJ2-5; D gene unclear. The CDR3 totals 13 residues. The V end was cut by 0 bases, the J end by 2 bases, with 4 bases between. Germline CDR1 is MNHEY and CDR2 is SVGAGI. CDR3 amino acids: CASSYSGQETQYF. The CDR3 bases are TGTGCCAGCAGTTACTCGGGACAAGAGACCCAGTACTTC.

The J gene is TRBJ2-1, the V gene TRBV6-6, with TRBD2 identical over 7 bases. The CDR3 length is 13 residues. Trimming at V came to 5 bases and at J to 7 bases, leaving 5 bases not matched to a gene. Germline V lookup: CDR1 MNHNY, CDR2 SVGAGI (reference sequence). The CDR3 nucleotides are TGTGCCAGCAGTGCTACTAGCGTTAATGAGCAGTTCTTC. Translation gives CASSATSVNEQFF.

This clonotype was picked up a small number of times. V is TRBV3-1 and J is TRBJ2-2; 9 nucleotides agree with TRBD2. Trimming removed 6 bases from V and 7 bases from J; junction bases left unmatched: 9. CDR3 length: 15 amino acids. The germline gives CDR1 LGHDT, CDR2 YNNKEL (reference sequence). The DNA for the CDR3 is TGTGCCAGCAGTCGGACTAGCGAGGTTAGCGGGGAGCTGTTTTTT. Its translation: CASSRTSEVSGELFF.

This clonotype was seen a few times. The chain links TRBV12-3 or TRBV12-4 to TRBJ2-3, with TRBD2 identical over 8 bases. Trimming cost V 6 bases and J 3 bases; bases outside gene matches: 11. The CDR3 runs to 16 residues. The CDR3 is CASSPRAGGSTDTQYF. CDR3 DNA: TGTGCCAGCAGCCCGAGGGCGGGAGGTAGTACAGATACGCAGTATTTT.

This clonotype was picked up a small number of times. The V gene is TRBV3-1, the J gene TRBJ2-1, with D unresolved. Germline V gene lookup returns CDR1 LGHDT and CDR2 YNNKEL (reference sequence). This CDR3 has 11 amino acids. Deletions cut 3 bases from V and 9 bases from J, with 6 bases between. The CDR3 DNA is TGTGCCAGCAGCCAGTTTGGTGAGCAGTTCTTC. It translates to CASSQFGEQFF.

This clonotype was counted only a few times. The chain uses TRBV5-1 and TRBJ1-4; D is unclear. Germline CDR1 is SGHRS and CDR2 is YFSETQ. The CDR3 runs 13 residues. V lost 4 bases and J 8 bases, leaving 12 bases between the germline ends. The CDR3 sequence: CASSEEGDEKLFF. Here the CDR3 DNA reads TGCGCCAGCAGCGAGGAAGGAGACGAAAAACTGTTTTTT.

This clonotype has a handful of counts. This chain links TRBV20-1 with TRBJ1-5; D is uncertain. V was trimmed by 3 bases and J by 3 bases, leaving 12 bases between them. The CDR3 has 14 residues. CDR1 is DFQATT and CDR2 is SNEGSKA in the germline V gene (reference sequence). The CDR3 DNA sequence: TGCAGTGCTAGGTCTGGGTGGAACAATCAGCCCCAGCATTTT. Translating it yields CSARSGWNNQPQHF.

This sequence joins TRBV2 and TRBJ2-3; 7 nucleotides line up with TRBD2. J was trimmed by 2 bases and V by 4 bases; bases with no gene match: 9. This CDR3 has 16 amino acids. Germline CDR1 SNHLY, CDR2 FYNNEI. The CDR3 here is CASSVDLAEPTDTQYF. The CDR3 DNA is TGTGCCAGCAGTGTCGATCTAGCGGAGCCCACAGATACGCAGTATTTT. Based on the CDR3 plus reference TRBV2 and TRBJ2-3, the full variable domain is EPEVTQTPSHQVTQMGQEVILRCVPISNHLYFYWYRQILGQKVEFLVSFYNNEISEKSEIFDDQFSVERPDGSNFTLKIRSTKLEDSAMYFCASSVDLAEPTDTQYFGPGTRLTVL.